One T cell receptor (beta chain) is described in this entry. Its antigen is unknown. The data were obtained in a study of PD-L1 blockade in urothelial cancer. Germline V gene data show CDR1 as MRHNA and CDR2 as SNTAGT. The CDR3 spans 13 residues. V gave up 0 bases and J gave up 5 bases, with 7 bases separating them. Study observations and caveats: Stronger expansion of tumor-associated clones in blood at 3 weeks distinguished durable-benefit patients.

The protocol was immunoSEQ multiplex PCR, while the TCRdb copy is restricted to in-frame clones and leaves out a portion. Of about 29,000 clones listed, over 75% were seen once; the top ten hold roughly 3%. This clonotype was sampled from a man in his fifties or sixties with urothelial cancer. The gene calls are TRBV6-4 and TRBJ1-2, with unresolved D. Sequenced here: PBMCs, sampled around atezolizumab (anti-PD-L1) treatment. The CDR3 loop is CASSDSPGYGYTF. In nucleotides, the CDR3 is TGTGCCAGCAGTGACTCCCCGGGATATGGCTACACCTTC.